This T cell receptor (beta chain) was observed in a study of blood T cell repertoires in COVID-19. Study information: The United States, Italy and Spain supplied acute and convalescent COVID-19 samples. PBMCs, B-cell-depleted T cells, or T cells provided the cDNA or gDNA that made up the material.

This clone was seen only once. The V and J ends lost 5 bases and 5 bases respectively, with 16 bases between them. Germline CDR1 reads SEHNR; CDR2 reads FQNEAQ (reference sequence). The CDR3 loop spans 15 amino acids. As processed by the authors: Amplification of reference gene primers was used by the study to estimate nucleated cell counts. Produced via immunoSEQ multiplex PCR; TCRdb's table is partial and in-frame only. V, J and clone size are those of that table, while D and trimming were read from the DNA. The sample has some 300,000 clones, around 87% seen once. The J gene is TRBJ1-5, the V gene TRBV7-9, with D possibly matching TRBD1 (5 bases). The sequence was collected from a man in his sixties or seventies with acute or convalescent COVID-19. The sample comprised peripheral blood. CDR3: CASSQAGLRDQPQHF. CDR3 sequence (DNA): TGTGCCAGCAGCCAGGCGGGACTGAGAGATCAGCCCCAGCATTTT.